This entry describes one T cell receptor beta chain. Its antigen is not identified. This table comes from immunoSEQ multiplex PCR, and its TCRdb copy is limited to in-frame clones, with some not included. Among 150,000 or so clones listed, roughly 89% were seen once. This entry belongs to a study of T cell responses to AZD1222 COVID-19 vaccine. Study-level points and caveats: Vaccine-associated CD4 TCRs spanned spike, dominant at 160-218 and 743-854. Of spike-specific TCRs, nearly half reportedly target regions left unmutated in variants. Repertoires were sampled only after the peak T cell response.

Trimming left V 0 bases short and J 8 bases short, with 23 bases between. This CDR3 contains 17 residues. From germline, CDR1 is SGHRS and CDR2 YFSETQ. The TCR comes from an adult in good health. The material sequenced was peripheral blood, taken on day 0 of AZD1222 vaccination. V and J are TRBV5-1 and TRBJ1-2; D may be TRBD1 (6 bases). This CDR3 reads CASSLAGPDRSSTGYTF. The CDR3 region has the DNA TGCGCCAGCAGCTTGGCCGGGCCCGACAGGAGCTCTACGGGCTACACCTTC. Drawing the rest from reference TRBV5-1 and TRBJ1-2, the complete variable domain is KAGVTQTPRYLIKTRGQQVTLSCSPISGHRSVSWYQQTPGQGLQFLFEYFSETQRNKGNFPGRFSGRQFSNSRSEMNVSTLELGDSALYLCASSLAGPDRSSTGYTFGSGTRLTVV.